This T cell receptor (beta chain) came from a study of graft-versus-host responses after intestinal transplantation. The wider study: Transplant types were multivisceral, liver-intestinal, or isolated intestinal. Uniformly, recipients were administered anti-thymocyte globulin induction with subsequent tacrolimus and steroids for around 3 years. Findings of the study overall: Graft-versus-host to host-versus-graft clonal ratios in allografts were high in patients with graft-donor T cell macrochimerism.

About this clone itself: Its target is unknown.

Only in-frame clones appear in the TCRdb table, and some are missing; sequencing was by immunoSEQ multiplex PCR. Of fewer than 120,000 clones in the sample, roughly 95% were seen once. J gave up 4 bases and V 8 bases, and 4 bases lay outside the gene matches. Looked up from germline, CDR1 is MNHEY and CDR2 is SMNVEV (reference sequence). The CDR3 totals 13 residues. The sample was unstimulated CD8+ T cells sorted from spleen or lymph node cells, taken before intestinal transplant. The source is a human donor who received an intestinal transplant. The V call is TRBV27, the J call TRBJ2-1, with 8 positions matching TRBD2. CDR3 bases: TGTGCCAGCGGAAGCGGGAGTTACAATGAGCAGTTCTTC. Amino acid sequence: CASGSGSYNEQFF.